This TCR beta chain appears in the sequencing data of a study of T cells in Graves' hyperthyroidism and ophthalmopathy. This clonotype was seen at least ten times. The ends lost 4 bases at V and 2 bases at J; junction bases unmatched: 7. Germline CDR1 SGHRS, CDR2 YFSETQ. The CDR3 is made up of 17 amino acids. Amplification yielded TCR beta CDR3 regions, with RNA transcripts as the source. With the HTBI primer set, the TCR CDR3 went through a first round of RT-PCR. Using its own MiXCR run on the multiplex PCR reads, TCRdb lists one record per CDR3 protein. Among 500,000 or so distinct CDR3 sequences, over 15% were seen once, and the ten largest hold 17%.

Sequencing was done on a sample of blood. The V and J genes are TRBV5-1 and TRBJ2-3, with 13 positions matching TRBD2. The receptor comes from a woman aged 18 to 35 with Graves' ophthalmopathy. Written as DNA, the CDR3 is TGCGCCAGCAGCCCTGGACTAGCGGGGGCTTTCACAGATACGCAGTATTTT. This translates into CASSPGLAGAFTDTQYF. The full variable domain, completed using reference TRBV5-1 and TRBJ2-3, is KAGVTQTPRYLIKTRGQQVTLSCSPISGHRSVSWYQQTPGQGLQFLFEYFSETQRNKGNFPGRFSGRQFSNSRSEMNVSTLELGDSALYLCASSPGLAGAFTDTQYFGPGTRLTVL.